Listed below are T cell receptor beta chains from one sample, sequenced in a study of cytomegalovirus exposure and HLA in healthy donors. Profiled with immunoSEQ multiplex PCR; TCRdb holds only in-frame clones, not every one. The sample contains about 160,000 clones, 75% to 85% of which appear only once. The sample comprised PBMCs. The source is a woman between 50 and 59 years old in good health and CMV-seronegative. The CDR3 runs from the conserved cysteine through the conserved F or W. The D gene is left open where the match is weak. Some rows have no size entry. The others give once, few or many, or a class for an expanded clone.

>TRBV5-1|TRBD1|NA|TRBJ1-2
TGCGCCAGCAGCTTGACAGGGGAGTTCGACTATGGCTACACCTTC
CASSLTGEFDYGYTF
>TRBV7-2|NA|NA|TRBJ2-1
TGTGCCAGCAGCTTAGTCTTTAGTCGGAATGAGCAGTTCTTC
CASSLVFSRNEQFF
>TRBV6-1|TRBD1|NA|TRBJ1-1
TGTGCCAGCAGTAAAGGGACAGGGACGAACACTGAAGCTTTCTTT
CASSKGTGTNTEAFF
>TRBV2|TRBD1|NA|TRBJ2-3
TGTGCCAGCATGCTAGACAGGGCAACCACAGATACGCAGTATTTT
CASMLDRATTDTQYF
>TRBV4-2|NA|few|TRBJ2-2
TGTGCCAGCAGCCAAGATTCCGCAGCGAACACCGGGGAGCTGTTTTTT
CASSQDSAANTGELFF
>TRBV18|NA|NA|TRBJ1-4
TGTGCCAGCTCACCTAATTGGGGCTTTAATGAAAAACTGTTTTTT
CASSPNWGFNEKLFF
>TRBV6-1|TRBD1|NA|TRBJ1-6
TGTGCCAGCAGTGATGAGGGCGGCAGGGGGAGGTCACCCCTCCACTTT
CASSDEGGRGRSPLHF
>TRBV7-7|NA|few|TRBJ2-5
TGTGCCAGCAGCTTAAGATGTCCTCGAGACCAAGAGACCCAGTACTTC
CASSLRCPRDQETQYF
>TRBV19|NA|NA|TRBJ1-6
TGCGCCAGTAGTACCCAGAGTGGCGGTTCACCCCTCCACTTT
CASSTQSGGSPLHF
>TRBV5-6|NA|NA|TRBJ2-5
TGTGCCAGCAGGGGGACGGGACAAGGGGAGACCCAGTACTTC
CASRGTGQGETQYF
>TRBV2|TRBD1|NA|TRBJ1-5
TGTGCCAGCAGTGAGAGTCACCAGGGGGCAGGTCAGCCCCAGCATTTT
CASSESHQGAGQPQHF
>TRBV7-3|TRBD2|NA|TRBJ2-2
TGTGCCAGCAGCTTTTCTCCGGGACTAGCATCCGGGGAGCTGTTTTTT
CASSFSPGLASGELFF
>TRBV27|NA|NA|TRBJ2-5
TGTGCCAGCAGTTTTGAGGGAAGAGAGACCCAGTACTTC
CASSFEGRETQYF
>TRBV11-2|TRBD1|NA|TRBJ2-3
TGTGCCAGCAGCTTAGATAAGGGACAGACAGATACGCAGTATTTT
CASSLDKGQTDTQYF
>TRBV4-2|TRBD2|NA|TRBJ2-2
TGTGCCAGCAGCCAAGGGGGGACTAGCCTTTGGGGCGGGGAGCTGTTTTTT
CASSQGGTSLWGGELFF
>TRBV5-1|TRBD1|NA|TRBJ2-6
TGCGCCAGCAGCTTACAGGGGCTTGGGGCCAACGTCCTGACTTTC
CASSLQGLGANVLTF
>TRBV5-4|TRBD2|NA|TRBJ2-2
TGTGCCAGCAGCTTGTTCGCCTTTGGGGGGGACACCGGGGAGCTGTTTTTT
CASSLFAFGGDTGELFF
>TRBV19|NA|NA|TRBJ2-1
TGTGCCAGTAGTTCCCACTCAACTACGAGTCGGTATGAGCAGTTCTTC
CASSSHSTTSRYEQFF
>TRBV10-2|NA|NA|TRBJ2-3
TGCGCCAGCAGTGAGTCGAGATGGACAGATACGCAGTATTTT
CASSESRWTDTQYF
>TRBV10-3|NA|NA|TRBJ1-1
TGTGCCATCGCGGAGGGAGGTGCCACTGAAGCTTTCTTT
CAIAEGGATEAFF
>TRBV5-4|TRBD2|NA|TRBJ2-2
TGTGCCAGCAGCTTGGGCCTAGCGGGTGCCACCGGGGAGCTGTTTTTT
CASSLGLAGATGELFF
>TRBV28|NA|NA|TRBJ1-2
TGTGCCAGCAGCCCTCTCGACAGCCGCTCTTACTATGGCTACACCTTC
CASSPLDSRSYYGYTF
>TRBV28|NA|NA|TRBJ1-4
TGTGCCAGCAGTTCGAACAGGGAGCGGGAAAAACTGTTTTTT
CASSSNREREKLFF
>TRBV9|TRBD1|NA|TRBJ1-5
TGTGCCAGCAGCGAGCACAGGGGGCCTCAGCCCCAGCATTTT
CASSEHRGPQPQHF
>TRBV15|NA|NA|TRBJ2-7
TGTGCCACCAGCAGAGAACACCACGGGGAGCAGTACTTC
CATSREHHGEQYF
>TRBV5-1|TRBD1|few|TRBJ1-1
TGCGCCAGCAGCTTCCGACAGGGAGGTTCCACTGAAGCTTTCTTT
CASSFRQGGSTEAFF
>TRBV7-2|NA|NA|TRBJ1-1
TGTGCCAGCAGCTGGGGCAGCAACACTGAAGCTTTCTTT
CASSWGSNTEAFF
>TRBV19|NA|NA|TRBJ1-4
TGTGCCAGTAGTATAGGTCTCCGGGACACCCGTAATGAAAAACTGTTTTTT
CASSIGLRDTRNEKLFF
>TRBV4-1|NA|NA|TRBJ1-2
TGCGCCAGCAGCCAAGTGTTGCCCCGGGGCTACACCTTC
CASSQVLPRGYTF
>TRBV10-3|NA|once|TRBJ2-3
TGTGCCATCAGTGAGTTAATCACAGATACGCAGTATTTT
CAISELITDTQYF
>TRBV5-6|NA|NA|TRBJ1-2
TGTGCCAGCAGCTTGGTGAACAGGGAGAGAGACTATGGCTACACCTTC
CASSLVNRERDYGYTF
>TRBV5-1|TRBD2|NA|TRBJ2-7
TGCGCCAGCAGCTTGAGAGCGGGAGGCTACGAGCAGTACTTC
CASSLRAGGYEQYF
>TRBV11-2|TRBD1|few|TRBJ1-1
TGTGCCAGCAGCTTAGACCAGGGGGCAGTCACTGAAGCTTTCTTT
CASSLDQGAVTEAFF
>TRBV5-1|NA|once|TRBJ2-5
TGCGCCAGCAGCCGGGGGGCCGAGTCCTCAGAGCAGTACTTC
CASSRGAESSEQYF
>TRBV28|NA|NA|TRBJ2-1
TGTGCCAGCAGGCCCAGACTGACGAGCTCCTACAATGAGCAGTTCTTC
CASRPRLTSSYNEQFF
>TRBV2|NA|NA|TRBJ1-1
TGTGCCAGCCCCCCCCGGGAGACGAACACTGAAGCTTTCTTT
CASPPRETNTEAFF
>TRBV5-4|NA|NA|TRBJ2-3
TGTGCCAGCAGCTTGGAAAGGAGTAGAGATACGCAGTATTTT
CASSLERSRDTQYF
>TRBV29-1|TRBD1|NA|TRBJ1-5
TGCAGCGCCCGGACAGGGCCGAATAGCAATCAGCCCCAGCATTTT
CSARTGPNSNQPQHF
>TRBV7-2|NA|NA|TRBJ2-1
TGTGCCAGCAGCGAACAAACAGGGGGGGATGAGCAGTTCTTC
CASSEQTGGDEQFF
>TRBV2|NA|NA|TRBJ1-2
TGTGCCAGCAGTGATGAGCGGTTGTATGGCTACACCTTC
CASSDERLYGYTF
>TRBV4-2|NA|few|TRBJ2-2
TGTGCCAGCAGCCAAGATGTCGGCGGGGAGCTGTTTTTT
CASSQDVGGELFF
>TRBV27|TRBD2|NA|TRBJ2-7
TGTGCCAGCAGTTTAGCCGGGACTAGCGGGAGTTTCTACGAGCAGTACTTC
CASSLAGTSGSFYEQYF
>TRBV29-1|NA|NA|TRBJ2-1
TGCACCGCCCTCTTGAGCTCCTACAATGAGCAGTTCTTC
CTALLSSYNEQFF
>TRBV7-9|TRBD2|NA|TRBJ2-1
TGTGCCAGCAGCTTTGGTAGCGGGAGGGGGAACAATGAGCAGTTCTTC
CASSFGSGRGNNEQFF
>TRBV6-6|NA|NA|TRBJ1-2
TGTGCCAGCAGTTCTTCCGGGACTGGTGGCTACACCTTC
CASSSSGTGGYTF
>TRBV27|NA|NA|TRBJ2-5
TGTGCCAGCAGTCTACGGACAAACCAAGAGACCCAGTACTTC
CASSLRTNQETQYF